This T cell receptor (beta chain) was sequenced for a study of OX40 agonist ivuxolimab in advanced cancers. The assay was immunoSEQ multiplex PCR, and TCRdb's table has in-frame clones only and misses some. The sample has more than 95,000 clones, around 93% seen once; the top ten hold 0.8% to 1%. This CDR3 region has 15 residues. The germline CDR1 and CDR2 sequences are MDHEN and SYDVKM. With V trimmed by 4 bases and J by 6 bases, 8 bases remained unmatched. The TCR sequence derives from an adult with an advanced solid tumor such as melanoma, head and neck, liver or kidney cancer. The sample in question was CD4+ or CD8+ T cells sorted from blood, obtained in a trial of the OX40 agonist ivuxolimab. This chain connects TRBV28 to TRBJ2-1; 8 bases are a match to TRBD1. The CDR3 region has the DNA TGTGCCAGCAGTTCCCAGGGGGCGCGGAGCAATGAGCAGTTCTTC. It yields the protein CASSSQGARSNEQFF.